This T cell receptor (beta chain) stems from a study of T-cell reconstitution after alpha-beta-depleted transplantation in children. A library of TCRbeta sequences, prepared with unique molecular identifiers, was generated. TCRdb independently ran MiXCR on the PCR reads; one entry per CDR3 protein. The profile shows about 300,000 distinct CDR3 sequences, 10% of them singletons. Findings and limits, study-wide: At day 60, the high TCRbeta diversity found in some patients originated from recipient T cells and thymic progenitors that had survived.

This clonotype came up many times. What it binds is unknown. The receptor was derived from a boy less than two years old with acute myeloid leukemia, due to receive a stem cell transplant. Here the sequenced sample was PBMCs, taken before TCRalphabeta/CD19-depleted stem cell transplant.

The CDR3 sequence: CASSQELDRGIRDEQFF. The DNA for the CDR3 is TGTGCCAGCAGCCAAGAACTGGACAGGGGGATTAGGGATGAGCAGTTCTTC. This chain uses TRBV4-2 with TRBJ2-1; 10 nucleotides align to TRBD1. Germline loops: CDR1 LGHNA, CDR2 YNFKEQ. Trimming took 0 bases from V and 8 from J; bases not matched to a gene: 10. The length of the CDR3 is 17 residues.